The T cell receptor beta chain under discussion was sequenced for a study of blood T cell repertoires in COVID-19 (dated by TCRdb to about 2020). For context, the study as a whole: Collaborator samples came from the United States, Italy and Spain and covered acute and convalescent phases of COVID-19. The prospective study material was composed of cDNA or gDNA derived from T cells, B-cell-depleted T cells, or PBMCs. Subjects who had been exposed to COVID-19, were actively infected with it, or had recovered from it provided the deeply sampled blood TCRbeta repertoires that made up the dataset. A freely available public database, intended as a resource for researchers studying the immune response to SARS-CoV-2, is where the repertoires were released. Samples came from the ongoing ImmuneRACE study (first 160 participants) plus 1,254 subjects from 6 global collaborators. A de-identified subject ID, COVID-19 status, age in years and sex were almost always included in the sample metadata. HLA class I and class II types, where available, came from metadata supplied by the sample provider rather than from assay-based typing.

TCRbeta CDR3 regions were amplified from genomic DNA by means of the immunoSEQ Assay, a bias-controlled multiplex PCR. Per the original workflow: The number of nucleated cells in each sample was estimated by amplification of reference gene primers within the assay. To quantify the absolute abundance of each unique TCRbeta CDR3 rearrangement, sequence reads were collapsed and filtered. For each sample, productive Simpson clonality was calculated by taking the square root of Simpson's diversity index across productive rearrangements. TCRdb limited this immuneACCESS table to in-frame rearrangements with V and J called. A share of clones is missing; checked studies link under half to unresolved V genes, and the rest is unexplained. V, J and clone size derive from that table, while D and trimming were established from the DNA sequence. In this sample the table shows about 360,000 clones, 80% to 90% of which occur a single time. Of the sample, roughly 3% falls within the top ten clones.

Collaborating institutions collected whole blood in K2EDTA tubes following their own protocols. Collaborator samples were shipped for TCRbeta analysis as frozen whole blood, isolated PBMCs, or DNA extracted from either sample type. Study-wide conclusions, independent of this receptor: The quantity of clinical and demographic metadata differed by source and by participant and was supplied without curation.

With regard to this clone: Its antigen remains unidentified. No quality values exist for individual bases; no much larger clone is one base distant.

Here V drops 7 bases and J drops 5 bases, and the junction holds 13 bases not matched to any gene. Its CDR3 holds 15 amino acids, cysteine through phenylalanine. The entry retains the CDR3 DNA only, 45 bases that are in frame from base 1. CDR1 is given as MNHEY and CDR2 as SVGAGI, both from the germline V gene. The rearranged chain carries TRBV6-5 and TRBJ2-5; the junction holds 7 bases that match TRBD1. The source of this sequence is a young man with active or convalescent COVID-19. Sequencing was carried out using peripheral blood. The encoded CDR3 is CASTPAGTDRETQYF. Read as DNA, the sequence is TGTGCCAGCACGCCTGCAGGGACAGATAGGGAGACCCAGTACTTC.